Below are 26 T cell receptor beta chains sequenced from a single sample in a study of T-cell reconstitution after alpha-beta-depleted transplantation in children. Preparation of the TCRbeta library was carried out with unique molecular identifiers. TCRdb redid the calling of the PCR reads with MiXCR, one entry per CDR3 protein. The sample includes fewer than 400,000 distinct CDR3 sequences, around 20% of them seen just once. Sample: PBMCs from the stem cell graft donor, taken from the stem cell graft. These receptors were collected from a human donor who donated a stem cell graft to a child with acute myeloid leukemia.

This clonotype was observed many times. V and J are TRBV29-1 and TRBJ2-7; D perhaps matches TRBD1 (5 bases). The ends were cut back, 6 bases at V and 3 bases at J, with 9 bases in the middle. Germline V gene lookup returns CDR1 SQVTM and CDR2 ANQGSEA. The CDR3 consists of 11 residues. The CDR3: CSVGEVYEQYF. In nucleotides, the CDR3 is TGCAGCGTAGGGGAAGTCTACGAGCAGTACTTC.

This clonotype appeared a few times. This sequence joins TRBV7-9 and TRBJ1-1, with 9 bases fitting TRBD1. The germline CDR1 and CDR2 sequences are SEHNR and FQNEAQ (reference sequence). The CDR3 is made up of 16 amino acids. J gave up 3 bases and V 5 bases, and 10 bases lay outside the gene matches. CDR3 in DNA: TGTGCCAGCAGCCTAGGGACAGGGAGTGGGTACACTGAAGCTTTCTTT. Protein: CASSLGTGSGYTEAFF.

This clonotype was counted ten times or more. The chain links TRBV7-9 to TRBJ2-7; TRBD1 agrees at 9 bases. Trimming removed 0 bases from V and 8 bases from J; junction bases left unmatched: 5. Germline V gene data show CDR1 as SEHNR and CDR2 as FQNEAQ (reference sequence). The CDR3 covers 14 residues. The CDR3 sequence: CASSLAGTGNQQYF. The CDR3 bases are TGTGCCAGCAGCTTAGCCGGGACAGGGAATCAGCAGTACTTC.

The CDR3 DNA reads TGTGCCAGCAGCTTGTATTTTTTAGACTCAAGACGCACAGATACGCAGTATTTT. This codes for CASSLYFLDSRRTDTQYF. The gene calls are TRBV5-6 and TRBJ2-3; D unclear. Germline values: CDR1 SGHDT, CDR2 YYEEEE. The CDR3 is made up of 18 amino acids. The germline V and J ends were trimmed by 1 base and 1 base, with 19 bases remaining between them.

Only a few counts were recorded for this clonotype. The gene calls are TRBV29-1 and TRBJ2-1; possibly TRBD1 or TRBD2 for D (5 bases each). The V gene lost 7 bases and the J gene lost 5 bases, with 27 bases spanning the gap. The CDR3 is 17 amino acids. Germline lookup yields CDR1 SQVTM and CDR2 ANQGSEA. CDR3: CSADSNYPGTVDNEQFF. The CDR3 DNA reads TGCAGCGCAGATTCCAACTACCCCGGGACCGTCGACAATGAGCAGTTCTTC.

CDR3 region: CASNRGLRYEQYF. The CDR3 DNA reads TGTGCCAGCAACCGGGGACTTCGGTACGAGCAGTACTTC. The genes are TRBV12-3 or TRBV12-4 and TRBJ2-7; D possibly corresponds to TRBD2 (6 bases). The ends were cut back, 7 bases at V and 4 bases at J, with 14 bases in the middle. The CDR3 runs 13 residues.

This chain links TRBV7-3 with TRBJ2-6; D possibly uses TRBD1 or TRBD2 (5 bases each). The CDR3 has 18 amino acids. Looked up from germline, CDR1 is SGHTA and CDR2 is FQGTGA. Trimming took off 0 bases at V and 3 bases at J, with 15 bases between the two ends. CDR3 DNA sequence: TGTGCCAGCAGCTTAACGTTAGGGGCAGGGAGTGGGGCCAACGTCCTGACTTTC. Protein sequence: CASSLTLGAGSGANVLTF.

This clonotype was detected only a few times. CDR3 nucleotide sequence: TGCAGCGCTGGGCCTAGCGGATACAATGAGCAGTTCTTC. It is translated as CSAGPSGYNEQFF. The chain links TRBV29-1 to TRBJ2-1; 7 bases map to TRBD2. After removal of 7 bases from V and 4 bases from J, the junction contained 7 bases not matched to a gene. The CDR3 is 13 residues long. Germline V gives CDR1 SQVTM, CDR2 ANQGSEA.

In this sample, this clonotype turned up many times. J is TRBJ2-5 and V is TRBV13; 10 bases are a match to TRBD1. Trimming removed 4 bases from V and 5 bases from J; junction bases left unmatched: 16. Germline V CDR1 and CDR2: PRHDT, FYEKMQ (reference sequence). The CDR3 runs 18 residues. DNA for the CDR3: TGTGCCAGCAGCTATACCCTTCATCTGACAGGGGGCAGGGAGACCCAGTACTTC. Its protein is CASSYTLHLTGGRETQYF.

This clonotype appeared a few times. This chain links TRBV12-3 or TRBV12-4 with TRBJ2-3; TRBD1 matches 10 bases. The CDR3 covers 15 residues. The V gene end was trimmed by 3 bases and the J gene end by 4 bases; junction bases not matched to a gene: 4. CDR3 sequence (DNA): TGTGCCAGCAGTTTGAGACAGGGGGCTGCAGATACGCAGTATTTT. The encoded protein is CASSLRQGAADTQYF.

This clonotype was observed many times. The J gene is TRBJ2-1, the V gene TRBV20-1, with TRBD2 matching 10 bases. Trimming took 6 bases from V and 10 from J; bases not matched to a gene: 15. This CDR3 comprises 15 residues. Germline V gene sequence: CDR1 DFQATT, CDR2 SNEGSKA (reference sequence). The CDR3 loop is CSATYSGRWSLEQFF. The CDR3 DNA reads TGCAGTGCGACCTATAGCGGGAGGTGGAGTTTAGAGCAGTTCTTC.

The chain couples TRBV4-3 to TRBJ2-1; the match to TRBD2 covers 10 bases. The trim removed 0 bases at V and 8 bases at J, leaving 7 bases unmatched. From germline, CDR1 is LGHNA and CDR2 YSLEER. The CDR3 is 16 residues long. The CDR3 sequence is CASSQDLSGRMDEQFF. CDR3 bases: TGCGCCAGCAGCCAAGATCTTAGCGGGAGGATGGATGAGCAGTTCTTC.

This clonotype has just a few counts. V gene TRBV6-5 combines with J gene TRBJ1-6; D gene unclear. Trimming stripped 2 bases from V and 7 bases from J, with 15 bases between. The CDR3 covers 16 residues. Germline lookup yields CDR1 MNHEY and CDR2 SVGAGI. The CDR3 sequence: CASSYSFGRLNSPLHF. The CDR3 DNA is TGTGCCAGCAGTTACAGTTTCGGACGGCTCAATTCACCCCTCCACTTT.

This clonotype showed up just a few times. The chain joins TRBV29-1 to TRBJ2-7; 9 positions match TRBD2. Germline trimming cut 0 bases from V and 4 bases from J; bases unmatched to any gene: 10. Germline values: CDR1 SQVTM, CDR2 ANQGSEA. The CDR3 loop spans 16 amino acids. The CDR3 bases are TGCAGCGTTGAAGATCTTGGAGCGGGAGGATCTTACGAGCAGTACTTC. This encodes CSVEDLGAGGSYEQYF.

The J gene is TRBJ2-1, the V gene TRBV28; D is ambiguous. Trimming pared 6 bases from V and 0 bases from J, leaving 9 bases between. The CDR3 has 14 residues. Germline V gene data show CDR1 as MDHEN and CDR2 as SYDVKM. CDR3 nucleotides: TGTGCCAGCAGGCCCGACCTCTCCTACAATGAGCAGTTCTTC. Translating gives CASRPDLSYNEQFF.

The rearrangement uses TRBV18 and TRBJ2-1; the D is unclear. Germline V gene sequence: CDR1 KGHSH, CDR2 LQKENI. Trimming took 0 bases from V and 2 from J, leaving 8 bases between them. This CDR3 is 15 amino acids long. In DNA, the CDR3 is TGTGCCAGCTCACCACCCCCGACCCCCTACAATGAGCAGTTCTTC. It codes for CASSPPPTPYNEQFF.

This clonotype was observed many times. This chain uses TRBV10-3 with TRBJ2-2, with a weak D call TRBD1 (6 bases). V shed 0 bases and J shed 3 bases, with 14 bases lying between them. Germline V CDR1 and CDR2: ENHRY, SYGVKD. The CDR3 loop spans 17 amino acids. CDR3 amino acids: CAISESGNRAHTGELFF. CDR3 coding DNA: TGTGCCATCAGTGAGTCAGGGAACAGGGCGCACACCGGGGAGCTGTTTTTT.

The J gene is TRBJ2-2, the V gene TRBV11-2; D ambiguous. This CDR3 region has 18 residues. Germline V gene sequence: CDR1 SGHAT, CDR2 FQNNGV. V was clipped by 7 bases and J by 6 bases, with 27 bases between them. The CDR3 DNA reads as TGTGCCAGCAATACTGAATCGGGCCAAATGTTTAGATCCGGGGAGCTGTTTTTT. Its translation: CASNTESGQMFRSGELFF.

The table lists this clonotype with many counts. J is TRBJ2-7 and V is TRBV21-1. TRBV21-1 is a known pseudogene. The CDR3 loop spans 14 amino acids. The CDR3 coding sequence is TGTGCCAGCAGCAAAGTTGGGAAAAGGTACGAGCAGTACTTC. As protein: CASSKVGKRYEQYF.

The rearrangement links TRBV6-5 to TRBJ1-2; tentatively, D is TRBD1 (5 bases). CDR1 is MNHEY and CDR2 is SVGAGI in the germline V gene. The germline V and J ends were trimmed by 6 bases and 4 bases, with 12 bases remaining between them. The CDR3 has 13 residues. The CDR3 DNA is TGTGCCAGCAGCCTAGGCGGGGCCTATGGCTACACCTTC. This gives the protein CASSLGGAYGYTF.

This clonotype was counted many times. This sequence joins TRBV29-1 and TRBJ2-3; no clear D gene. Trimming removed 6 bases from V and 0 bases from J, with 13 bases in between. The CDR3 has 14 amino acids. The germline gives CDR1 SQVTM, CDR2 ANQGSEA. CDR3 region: CSVSPRRSTDTQYF. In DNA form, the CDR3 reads TGCAGCGTATCACCCAGGAGAAGCACAGATACGCAGTATTTT.

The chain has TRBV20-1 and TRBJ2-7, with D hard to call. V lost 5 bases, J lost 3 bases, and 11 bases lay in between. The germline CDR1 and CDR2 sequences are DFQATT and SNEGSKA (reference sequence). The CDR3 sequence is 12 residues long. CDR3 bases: TGCAGTGCTTCGGGCTCCGTCTACGAGCAGTACTTC. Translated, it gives CSASGSVYEQYF.

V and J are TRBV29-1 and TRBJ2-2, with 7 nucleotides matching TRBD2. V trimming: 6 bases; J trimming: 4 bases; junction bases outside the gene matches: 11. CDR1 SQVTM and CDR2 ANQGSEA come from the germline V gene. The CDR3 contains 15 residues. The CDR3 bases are TGCAGCGTCTCAACGGGGGGTGGGGGCACCGGGGAGCTGTTTTTT. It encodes CSVSTGGGGTGELFF.

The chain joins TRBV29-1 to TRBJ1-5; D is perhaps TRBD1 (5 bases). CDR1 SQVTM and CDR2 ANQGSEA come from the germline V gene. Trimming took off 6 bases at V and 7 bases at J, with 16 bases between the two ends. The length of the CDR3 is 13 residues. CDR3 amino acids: CSVKDQGWQPQHF. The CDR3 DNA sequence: TGCAGCGTGAAAGATCAGGGTTGGCAGCCCCAGCATTTT.

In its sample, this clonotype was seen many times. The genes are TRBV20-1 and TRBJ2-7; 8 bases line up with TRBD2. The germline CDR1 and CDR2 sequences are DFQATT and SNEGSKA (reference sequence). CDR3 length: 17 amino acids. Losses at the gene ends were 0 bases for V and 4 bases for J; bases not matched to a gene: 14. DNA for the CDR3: TGCAGTGCTAGAGATCCTGTACCGGCTAGCGGGTCTTACGAGCAGTACTTC. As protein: CSARDPVPASGSYEQYF.

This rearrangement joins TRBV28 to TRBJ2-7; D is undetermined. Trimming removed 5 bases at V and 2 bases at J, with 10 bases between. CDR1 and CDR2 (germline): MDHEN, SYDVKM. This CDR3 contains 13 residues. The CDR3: CASSVGLTYEQYF. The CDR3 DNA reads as TGTGCCAGCAGTGTCGGCCTAACCTACGAGCAGTACTTC.